The 3 T cell receptor beta chains below all came from one sample that was sequenced in a study of CD8 T cells in Susac syndrome. A quantity of about 0.45 to 1 ug RNA underwent reverse transcription using random hexamers. TCRdb re-analysed the immunoSEQ multiplex PCR reads in MiXCR, keeping a single row per CDR3 protein. The table lists about 300,000 distinct CDR3 sequences, roughly 90% of them singletons. The sample was CD8+ T cells from PBMCs. Receptors were obtained from a human donor with multiple sclerosis.

The chain uses TRBV5-4 and TRBJ2-5, with a weak D call TRBD1 (5 bases). Trimming left V 4 bases short and J 4 bases short, with 11 bases between. The germline V gene encodes CDR1 SGHNT and CDR2 YYREEE (reference sequence). The CDR3 runs 13 residues. Here the CDR3 reads CASSDRQLETQYF. The CDR3 coding sequence is TGTGCCAGCAGCGACCGACAGTTAGAGACCCAGTACTTC.

The chain uses TRBV18 and TRBJ1-4, with D possibly being TRBD1 (5 bases). The ends were cut back, 3 bases at V and 7 bases at J, with 18 bases in the middle. The CDR3 has 16 residues. Germline values: CDR1 KGHSH, CDR2 LQKENI. The CDR3 DNA reads as TGTGCCAGCTCACCCCTACTATCCAGGGTCCTTGAAAAACTGTTTTTT. Translating it yields CASSPLLSRVLEKLFF.

The V call is TRBV9, the J call TRBJ2-3, with 7 bases matching TRBD2. With V trimmed by 0 bases and J by 4 bases, 5 bases remained unmatched. Per germline, CDR1 SGDLS and CDR2 YYNGEE. This CDR3 is 15 amino acids long. CDR3 sequence reads: CASSVGGAGADTQYF. In DNA, the CDR3 is TGTGCCAGCAGCGTAGGGGGCGCGGGGGCAGATACGCAGTATTTT.